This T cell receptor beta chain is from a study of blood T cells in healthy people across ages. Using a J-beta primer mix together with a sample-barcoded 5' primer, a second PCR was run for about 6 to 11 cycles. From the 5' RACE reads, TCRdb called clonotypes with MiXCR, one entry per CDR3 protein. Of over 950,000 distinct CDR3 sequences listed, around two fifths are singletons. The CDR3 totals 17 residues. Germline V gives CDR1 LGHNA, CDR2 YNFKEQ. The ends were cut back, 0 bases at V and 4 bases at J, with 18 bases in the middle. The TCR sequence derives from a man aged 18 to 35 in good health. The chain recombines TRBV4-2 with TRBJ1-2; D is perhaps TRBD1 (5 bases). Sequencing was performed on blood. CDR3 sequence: CASSQDLVRGGGYGYTF. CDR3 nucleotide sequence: TGTGCCAGCAGCCAAGATCTGGTCCGGGGCGGAGGCTATGGCTACACCTTC.